The 10 T cell receptor beta chains below all came from one sample that was sequenced in a study of blood T cell repertoires in COVID-19 (dated by TCRdb to the early 2020s). The method behind the library was the immunoSEQ multiplex PCR assay. TCRdb holds this immuneACCESS table with in-frame rearrangements only. Some clones are missing; in checked studies, unresolved V genes explain under half, and the rest has no known cause. The sample yields 150,000 to 190,000 clones; around 91% were counted once. Jointly, the top ten make up about 15% of the sample. Sequenced: peripheral blood. Every receptor here comes from a woman between 35 and 50 years old with acute or convalescent COVID-19.

V is TRBV13 and J is TRBJ2-2, with D possibly being TRBD1 (6 bases). Deletions cut 5 bases from V and 0 bases from J, with 25 bases between. The CDR3 covers 20 residues. From germline, CDR1 is PRHDT and CDR2 FYEKMQ (reference sequence). CDR3 loop: CASSLRQARARGPNTGELFF. CDR3 DNA: TGTGCCAGCAGCCTACGACAGGCCAGAGCCCGTGGACCGAACACCGGGGAGCTGTTTTTT.

The chain has TRBV6-5 and TRBJ2-7; 10 bases align to TRBD1. Germline lookup yields CDR1 MNHEY and CDR2 SVGAGI. The length of the CDR3 is 13 residues. V shed 6 bases, J shed 6 bases, and the junction held 5 bases outside the gene matches. The CDR3 protein is CASRRTGGGEQYF. In nucleotides, the CDR3 is TGTGCCAGCAGGCGGACAGGGGGAGGCGAGCAGTACTTC.

The gene calls are TRBV7-9 and TRBJ1-2; 10 bases align to TRBD1. The CDR3 runs 16 residues. Per germline, CDR1 SEHNR and CDR2 FQNEAQ (reference sequence). The V gene end was trimmed by 5 bases and the J gene end by 0 bases; junction bases not matched to a gene: 6. The CDR3 loop is CASSRQGAIANYGYTF. CDR3 bases: TGTGCCAGCAGCCGACAGGGGGCAATAGCTAACTATGGCTACACCTTC.

V usage is TRBV11-2 and J usage is TRBJ2-7, with TRBD1 matching over 10 bases. The CDR3 runs 15 residues. V was clipped by 3 bases and J by 1 base; unmatched bases: 3. Germline assignment: CDR1 SGHAT and CDR2 FQNNGV. The CDR3 DNA is TGTGCCAGCAGCTTTGGGACAGGGGATTCCTACGAGCAGTACTTC. This sequence encodes CASSFGTGDSYEQYF.

The chain couples TRBV7-9 to TRBJ1-2, with 8 bases aligning to TRBD1. Germline CDR1 SEHNR, CDR2 FQNEAQ (reference sequence). The V gene end was trimmed by 5 bases and the J gene end by 6 bases; junction bases not matched to a gene: 11. The CDR3 is 15 amino acids. The CDR3 reads CASSPLDREEHGYTF. The CDR3 DNA reads as TGTGCCAGCAGCCCACTGGACAGGGAAGAGCATGGCTACACCTTC.

The V gene is TRBV3-1 (or the pseudogene TRBV3-2), the J gene TRBJ1-3; D ambiguous. Looked up from germline, CDR1 is LGHDT and CDR2 is YNNKEL (reference sequence). This CDR3 is built from 14 residues. The ends were cut back, 3 bases at V and 2 bases at J, with 8 bases in the middle. The CDR3 DNA is TGTGCCAGCAGCCAGAGGGAAACTGGAAACACCATATATTTT. Amino acid sequence: CASSQRETGNTIYF.

The rearrangement links TRBV5-6 to TRBJ1-1; D might be TRBD1 (6 bases). Germline V CDR1 and CDR2: SGHDT, YYEEEE. The ends were cut back, 0 bases at V and 1 base at J, with 10 bases in the middle. CDR3 size: 15 residues. The CDR3 sequence is CASSLALGGNTEAFF. CDR3 DNA sequence: TGTGCCAGCAGCTTGGCTTTAGGGGGGAACACTGAAGCTTTCTTT.

This clone appeared a few times. V gene TRBV3-1 (or the pseudogene TRBV3-2) combines with J gene TRBJ1-5; 9 nucleotides agree with TRBD1. CDR3 length: 15 residues. CDR1 is LGHDT and CDR2 is YNNKEL in the germline V gene (reference sequence). J gave up 2 bases and V 6 bases, and 5 bases lay outside the gene matches. For the CDR3, the DNA is TGTGCCAGCAGTAAGGGGGACAGGGGCAATCAGCCCCAGCATTTT. The encoded protein is CASSKGDRGNQPQHF.

The chain employs TRBV29-1 and TRBJ2-5; possible D gene TRBD1, 6 bases. The length of the CDR3 is 12 residues. V was trimmed by 2 bases and J by 4 bases, leaving 8 bases between them. Looked up from germline, CDR1 is SQVTM and CDR2 is ANQGSEA. CDR3 nucleotides: TGCAGCGTTGAATTGGGGGCAGAGACCCAGTACTTC. Translation: CSVELGAETQYF.

In its sample, this clone was seen once. V gene TRBV7-9 combines with J gene TRBJ1-1; 11 bases map to TRBD1. The CDR3 is 17 residues long. Germline V gene sequence: CDR1 SEHNR, CDR2 FQNEAQ (reference sequence). The junction had 9 bases not matched to a gene; V was cut back by 5 bases and J by 1 base. DNA of the CDR3: TGTGCCAGCAGCAGGGGACAGGGGGTAGCGAGGAACACTGAAGCTTTCTTT. Translated: CASSRGQGVARNTEAFF.